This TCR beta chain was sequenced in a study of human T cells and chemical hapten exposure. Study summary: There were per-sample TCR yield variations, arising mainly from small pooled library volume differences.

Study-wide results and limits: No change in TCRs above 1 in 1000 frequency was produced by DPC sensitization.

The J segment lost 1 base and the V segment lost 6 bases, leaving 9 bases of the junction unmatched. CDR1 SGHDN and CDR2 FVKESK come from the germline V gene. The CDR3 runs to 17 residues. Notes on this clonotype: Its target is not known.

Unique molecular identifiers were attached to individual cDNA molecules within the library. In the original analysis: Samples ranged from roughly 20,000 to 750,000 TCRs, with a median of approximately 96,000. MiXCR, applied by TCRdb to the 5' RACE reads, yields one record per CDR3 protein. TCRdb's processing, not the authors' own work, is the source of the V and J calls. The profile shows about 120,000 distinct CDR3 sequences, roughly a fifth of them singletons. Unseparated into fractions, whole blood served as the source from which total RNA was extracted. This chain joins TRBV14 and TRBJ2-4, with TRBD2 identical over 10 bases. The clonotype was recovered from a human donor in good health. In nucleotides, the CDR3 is TGTGCCAGCAGTACGTCTAGCGGGAGATTGGCCAAAAACATTCAGTACTTC. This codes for CASSTSSGRLAKNIQYF.